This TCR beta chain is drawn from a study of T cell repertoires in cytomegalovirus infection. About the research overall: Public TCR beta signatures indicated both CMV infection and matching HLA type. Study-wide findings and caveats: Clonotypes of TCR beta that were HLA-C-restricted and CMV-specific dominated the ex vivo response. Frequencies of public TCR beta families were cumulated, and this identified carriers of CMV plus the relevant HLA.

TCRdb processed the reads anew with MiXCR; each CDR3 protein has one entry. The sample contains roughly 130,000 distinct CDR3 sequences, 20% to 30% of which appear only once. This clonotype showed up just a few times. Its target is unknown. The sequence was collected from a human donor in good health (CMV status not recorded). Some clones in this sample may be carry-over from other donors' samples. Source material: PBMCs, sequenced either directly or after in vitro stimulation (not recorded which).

DNA of the CDR3: TGTGCCAGCAGCGTGAGAGGTACAGATACGCAGTATTTT. Protein sequence: CASSVRGTDTQYF. The chain couples TRBV2 to TRBJ2-3, with D unresolved. The CDR3 extends over 13 amino acids. With 6 bases removed from V and 3 bases from J, the gap between germline ends came to 10 bases. Germline loops: CDR1 SNHLY, CDR2 FYNNEI.